This T cell receptor (beta chain) appears in the sequencing data of a study of T cell responses to AZD1222 COVID-19 vaccine. The protocol was immunoSEQ multiplex PCR, while the TCRdb copy is restricted to in-frame clones and leaves out a portion. The sample carries tens of thousands of clones, 81% recorded once. This clone was seen only a few times. Germline V gene data show CDR1 as SGHNT and CDR2 as YYREEE (reference sequence). This CDR3 is built from 15 residues. Trimming removed 1 base at V and 1 base at J, with 11 bases between. The sequence was collected from an adult who received the AZD1222 COVID-19 vaccine. The sample in question was peripheral blood, obtained 28 days after the second AZD1222 dose. The V gene is TRBV5-4, the J gene TRBJ1-1; D is uncertain. The CDR3 here is CASSLIGRQNTEAFF. DNA of the CDR3: TGTGCCAGCAGCTTGATAGGGCGGCAGAACACTGAAGCTTTCTTT.